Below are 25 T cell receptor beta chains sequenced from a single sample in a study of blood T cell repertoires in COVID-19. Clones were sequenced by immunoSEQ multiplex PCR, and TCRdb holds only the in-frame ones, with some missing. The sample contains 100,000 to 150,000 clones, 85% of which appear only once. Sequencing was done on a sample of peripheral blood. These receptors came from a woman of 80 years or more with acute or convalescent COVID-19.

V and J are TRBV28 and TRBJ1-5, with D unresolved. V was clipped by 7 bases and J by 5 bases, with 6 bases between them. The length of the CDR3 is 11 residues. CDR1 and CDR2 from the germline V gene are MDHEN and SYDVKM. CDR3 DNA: TGTGCCAGCACGTCGGATCAGCCCCAGCATTTT. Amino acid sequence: CASTSDQPQHF.

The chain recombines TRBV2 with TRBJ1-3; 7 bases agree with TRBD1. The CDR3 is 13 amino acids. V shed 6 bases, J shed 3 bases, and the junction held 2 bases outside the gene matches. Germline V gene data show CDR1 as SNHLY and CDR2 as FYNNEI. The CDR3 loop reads CASRQGYGNTIYF. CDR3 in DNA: TGTGCCAGCAGACAGGGGTATGGAAACACCATATATTTT.

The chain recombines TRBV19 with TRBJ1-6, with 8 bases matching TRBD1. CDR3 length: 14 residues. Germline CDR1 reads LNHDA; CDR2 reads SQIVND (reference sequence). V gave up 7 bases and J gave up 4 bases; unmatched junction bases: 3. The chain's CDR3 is CASKRDRYNSPLHF. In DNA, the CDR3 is TGTGCCAGTAAACGGGACAGGTATAATTCACCCCTCCACTTT. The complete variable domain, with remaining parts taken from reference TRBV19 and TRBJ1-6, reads DGGITQSPKYLFRKEGQNVTLSCEQNLNHDAMYWYRQDPGQGLRLIYYSQIVNDFQKGDIAEGYSVSREKKESFPLTVTSAQKNPTAFYLCASKRDRYNSPLHFGNGTRLTVT.

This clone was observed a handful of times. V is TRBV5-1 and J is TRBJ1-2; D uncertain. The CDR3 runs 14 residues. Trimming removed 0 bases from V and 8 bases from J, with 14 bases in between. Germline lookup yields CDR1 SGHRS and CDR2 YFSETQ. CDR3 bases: TGCGCCAGCAGCTTGGAGGTAGCCGGGAGGGGCTACACCTTC. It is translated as CASSLEVAGRGYTF.

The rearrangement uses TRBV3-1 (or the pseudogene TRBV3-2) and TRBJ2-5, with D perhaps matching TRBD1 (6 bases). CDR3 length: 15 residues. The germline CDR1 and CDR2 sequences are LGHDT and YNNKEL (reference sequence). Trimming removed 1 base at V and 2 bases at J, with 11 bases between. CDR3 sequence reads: CASSQGRQGQETQYF. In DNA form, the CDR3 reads TGTGCCAGCAGCCAAGGAAGGCAGGGGCAAGAGACCCAGTACTTC.

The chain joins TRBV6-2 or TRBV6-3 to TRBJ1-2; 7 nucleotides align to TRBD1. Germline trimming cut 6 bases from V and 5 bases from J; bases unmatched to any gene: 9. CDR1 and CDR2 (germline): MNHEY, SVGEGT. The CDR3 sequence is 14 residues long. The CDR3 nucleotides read TGTGCCAGCAGCCCCCGACAGGGATTTTATGGCTACACCTTC. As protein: CASSPRQGFYGYTF.

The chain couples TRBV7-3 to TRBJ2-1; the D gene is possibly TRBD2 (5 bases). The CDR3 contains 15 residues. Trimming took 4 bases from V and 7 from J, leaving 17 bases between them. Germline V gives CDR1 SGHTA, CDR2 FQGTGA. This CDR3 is CASSSPGGFGNEQFF. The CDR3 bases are TGTGCCAGCAGCTCTCCAGGCGGGTTTGGTAATGAGCAGTTCTTC.

CDR3 in DNA: TGTGCTAGTTTTACAGGGATCGTGAACACTGAAGCTTTCTTT. It yields the protein CASFTGIVNTEAFF. The J gene is TRBJ1-1, the V gene TRBV12-5, with D possibly TRBD1 on 6 matching bases. The CDR3 is made up of 14 amino acids. V was trimmed by 8 bases and J by 0 bases, leaving 13 bases between them. Germline CDR1 LGHNT, CDR2 FRNRAP.

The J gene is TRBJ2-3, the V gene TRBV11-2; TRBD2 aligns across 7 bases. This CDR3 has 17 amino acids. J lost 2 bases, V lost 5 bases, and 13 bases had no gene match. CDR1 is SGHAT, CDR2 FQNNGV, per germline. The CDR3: CASSPLGLADNTDTQYF. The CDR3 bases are TGTGCCAGCAGCCCTCTCGGGCTAGCGGATAACACAGATACGCAGTATTTT.

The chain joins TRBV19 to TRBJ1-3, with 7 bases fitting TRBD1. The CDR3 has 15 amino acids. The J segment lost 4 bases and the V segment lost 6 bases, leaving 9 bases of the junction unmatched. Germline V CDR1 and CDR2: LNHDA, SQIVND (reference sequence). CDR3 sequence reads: CASSKTGLNGNTIYF. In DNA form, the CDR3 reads TGTGCCAGTAGCAAGACAGGGTTGAACGGAAACACCATATATTTT. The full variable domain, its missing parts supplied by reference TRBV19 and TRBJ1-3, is DGGITQSPKYLFRKEGQNVTLSCEQNLNHDAMYWYRQDPGQGLRLIYYSQIVNDFQKGDIAEGYSVSREKKESFPLTVTSAQKNPTAFYLCASSKTGLNGNTIYFGEGSWLTVV.

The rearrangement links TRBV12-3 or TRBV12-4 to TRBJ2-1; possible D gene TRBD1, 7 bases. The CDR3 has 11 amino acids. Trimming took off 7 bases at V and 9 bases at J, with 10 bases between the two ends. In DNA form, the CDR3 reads TGTGCCAGCACCAGGGGGGCTGAGCAGTTCTTC. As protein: CASTRGAEQFF.

This chain's CDR3 is CASSPTGTGGWGYTF. DNA for the CDR3: TGTGCCAGCAGCCCCACCGGGACAGGGGGTTGGGGCTACACCTTC. The J gene is TRBJ1-2, the V gene TRBV3-1 (or the pseudogene TRBV3-2), with 11 bases aligning to TRBD1. The V segment lost 4 bases and the J segment 8 bases; nucleotides outside the gene matches: 9. This CDR3 spans 15 amino acids. Germline lookup yields CDR1 LGHDT and CDR2 YNNKEL (reference sequence).

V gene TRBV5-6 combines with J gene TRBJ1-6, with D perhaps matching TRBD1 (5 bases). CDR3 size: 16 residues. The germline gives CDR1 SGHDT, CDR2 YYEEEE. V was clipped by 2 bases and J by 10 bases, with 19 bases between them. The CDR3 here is CASSFAGWSSRSPLHF. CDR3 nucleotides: TGTGCCAGCAGCTTTGCAGGGTGGTCTTCTAGGTCACCCCTCCACTTT.

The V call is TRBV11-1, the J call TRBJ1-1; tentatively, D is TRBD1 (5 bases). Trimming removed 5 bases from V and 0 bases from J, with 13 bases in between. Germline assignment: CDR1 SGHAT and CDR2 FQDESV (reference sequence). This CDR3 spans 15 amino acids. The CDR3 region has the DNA TGTGCCAGCAGCCGGGGGAGATTGATGAACACTGAAGCTTTCTTT. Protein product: CASSRGRLMNTEAFF.

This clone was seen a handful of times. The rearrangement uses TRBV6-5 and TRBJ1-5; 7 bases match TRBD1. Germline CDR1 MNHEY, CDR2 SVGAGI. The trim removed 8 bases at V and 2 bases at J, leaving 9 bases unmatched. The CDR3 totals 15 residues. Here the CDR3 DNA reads TGTGCCAGCGGTTCAGGGGGATCAGGCAATCAGCCCCAGCATTTT. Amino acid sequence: CASGSGGSGNQPQHF.

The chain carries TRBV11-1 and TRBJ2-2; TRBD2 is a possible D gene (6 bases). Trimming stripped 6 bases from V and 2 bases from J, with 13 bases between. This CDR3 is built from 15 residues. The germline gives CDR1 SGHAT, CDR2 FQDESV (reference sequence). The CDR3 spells CASREGTDNTGELFF. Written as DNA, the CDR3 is TGTGCCAGCAGGGAGGGGACGGATAACACCGGGGAGCTGTTTTTT.

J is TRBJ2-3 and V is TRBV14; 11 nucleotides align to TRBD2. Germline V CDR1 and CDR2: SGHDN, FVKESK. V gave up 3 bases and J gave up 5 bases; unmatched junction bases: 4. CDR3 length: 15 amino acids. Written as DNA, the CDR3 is TGTGCCAGCAGCCAGCTAGCGGGGGGCCTAGATACGCAGTATTTT. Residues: CASSQLAGGLDTQYF.

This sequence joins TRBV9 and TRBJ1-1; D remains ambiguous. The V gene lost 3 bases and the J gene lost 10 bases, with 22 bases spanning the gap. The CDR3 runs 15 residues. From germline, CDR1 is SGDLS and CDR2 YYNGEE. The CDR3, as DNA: TGTGCCAGCAGCGCCGGACCGTTCGGGGTATCAGGAGCTTTCTTT. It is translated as CASSAGPFGVSGAFF.

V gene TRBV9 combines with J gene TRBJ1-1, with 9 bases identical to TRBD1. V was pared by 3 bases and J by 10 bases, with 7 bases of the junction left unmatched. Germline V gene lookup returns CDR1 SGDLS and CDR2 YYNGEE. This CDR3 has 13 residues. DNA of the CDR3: TGTGCCAGCAGCGGCCCGGGACAGGGAGTAGCTTTCTTT. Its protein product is CASSGPGQGVAFF.

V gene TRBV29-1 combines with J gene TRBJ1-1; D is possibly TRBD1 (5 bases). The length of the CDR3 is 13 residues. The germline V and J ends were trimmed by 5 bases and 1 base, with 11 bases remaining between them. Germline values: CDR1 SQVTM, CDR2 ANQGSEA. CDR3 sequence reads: CSVQGLGNTEAFF. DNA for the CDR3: TGCAGCGTTCAGGGTTTGGGGAACACTGAAGCTTTCTTT. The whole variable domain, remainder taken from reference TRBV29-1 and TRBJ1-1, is SAVISQKPSRDICQRGTSLTIQCQVDSQVTMMFWYRQQPGQSLTLIATANQGSEATYESGFVIDKFPISRPNLTFSTLTVSNMSPEDSSIYLCSVQGLGNTEAFFGQGTRLTVV.

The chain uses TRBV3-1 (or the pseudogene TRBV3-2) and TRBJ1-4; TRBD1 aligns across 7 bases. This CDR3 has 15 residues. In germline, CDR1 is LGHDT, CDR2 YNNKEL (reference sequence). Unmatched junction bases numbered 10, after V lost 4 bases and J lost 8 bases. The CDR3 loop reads CASSPRGQEGEKLFF. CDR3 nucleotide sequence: TGTGCCAGCAGCCCACGAGGACAGGAGGGGGAAAAACTGTTTTTT.

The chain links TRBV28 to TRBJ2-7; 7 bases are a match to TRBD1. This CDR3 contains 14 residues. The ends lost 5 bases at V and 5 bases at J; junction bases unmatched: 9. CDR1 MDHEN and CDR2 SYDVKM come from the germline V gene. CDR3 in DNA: TGTGCCAGCAGTCGTCCTGACAGGGCCCACGAGCAGTACGTC. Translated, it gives CASSRPDRAHEQYV.

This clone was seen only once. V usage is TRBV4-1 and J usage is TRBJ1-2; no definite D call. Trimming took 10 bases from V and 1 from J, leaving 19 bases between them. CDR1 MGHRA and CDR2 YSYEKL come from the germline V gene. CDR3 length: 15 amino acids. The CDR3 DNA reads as TGCGCCAAAAACCTGGGTGGAGGAAATAACTATGGCTACACCTTC. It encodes CAKNLGGGNNYGYTF.

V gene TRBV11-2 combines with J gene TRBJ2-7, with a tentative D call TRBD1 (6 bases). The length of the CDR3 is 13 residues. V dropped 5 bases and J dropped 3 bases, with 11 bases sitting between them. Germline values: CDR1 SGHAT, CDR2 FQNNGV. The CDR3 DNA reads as TGTGCCAGCAGCCTCGGACAGATCTACGAGCAGTACTTC. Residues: CASSLGQIYEQYF.

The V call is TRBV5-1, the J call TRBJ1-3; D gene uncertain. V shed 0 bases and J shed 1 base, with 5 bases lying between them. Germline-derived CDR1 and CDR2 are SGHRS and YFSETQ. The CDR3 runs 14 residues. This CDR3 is CASSLGTSGNTIYF. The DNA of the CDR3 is TGCGCCAGCAGCTTGGGGACTTCTGGAAACACCATATATTTT.